This is a list of T cell receptor beta chains from one sample in a study of vaccination effects on CD4 cells after COVID-19. Clones were sequenced by immunoSEQ multiplex PCR, and TCRdb holds only the in-frame ones, with some missing. Of some 50,000 clones listed, over 60% are singletons. Which antigens these TCRs recognize remains unknown. The sequencing here drew on CD4+ T cells from PBMCs cultured without peptide, taken after COVID-19 vaccination. The receptors stem from a human donor who had a prior SARS-CoV-2 infection. CDR3s include the opening cysteine and the closing phenylalanine or tryptophan. Each record gives: V gene, CDR3 length, clone size, D gene, J gene, CDR3 protein, CDR3 DNA. The D gene is left open where the match is weak. The size field is filled for only some rows; it gives once, few, many or a size class.

v_gene: TRBV7-9; len: 16; abundance: -; d_gene: -; j_gene: TRBJ1-4; CDR3aa: CASSFGDRGSNEKLFF; CDR3nt: TGTGCCAGCAGCTTTGGCGACAGAGGGAGCAATGAAAAACTGTTTTTT
v_gene: TRBV7-8; len: 18; abundance: -; d_gene: -; j_gene: TRBJ2-3; CDR3aa: CASSQDWTLSTSTDTQYF; CDR3nt: TGTGCCAGCAGCCAAGACTGGACTCTCTCAACTAGCACAGATACGCAGTATTTT
v_gene: TRBV2; len: 14; abundance: once; d_gene: TRBD1; j_gene: TRBJ1-4; CDR3aa: CASHPKDRGGKLFF; CDR3nt: TGTGCCAGCCACCCAAAGGACAGGGGTGGAAAACTGTTTTTT
v_gene: TRBV13; len: 14; abundance: -; d_gene: TRBD1; j_gene: TRBJ1-6; CDR3aa: CASSHGQGGSPLHF; CDR3nt: TGTGCCAGCAGCCATGGACAGGGAGGATCACCCCTCCACTTT
v_gene: TRBV19; len: 13; abundance: -; d_gene: -; j_gene: TRBJ1-1; CDR3aa: CASRRGRNTEAFF; CDR3nt: TGTGCCAGTAGAAGGGGAAGAAACACTGAAGCTTTCTTT
v_gene: TRBV11-3; len: 15; abundance: -; d_gene: -; j_gene: TRBJ2-2; CDR3aa: CASSLSSGGTGELFF; CDR3nt: TGTGCCAGCAGCTTATCAAGCGGCGGCACCGGGGAGCTGTTTTTT
v_gene: TRBV7-8; len: 15; abundance: -; d_gene: TRBD1; j_gene: TRBJ1-5; CDR3aa: CASSLWDRENQPQHF; CDR3nt: TGTGCCAGCAGCTTATGGGACAGGGAAAATCAGCCCCAGCATTTT
v_gene: TRBV4-1; len: 15; abundance: once; d_gene: -; j_gene: TRBJ2-1; CDR3aa: CASSRLGVSYNEQFF; CDR3nt: TGCGCCAGCAGCCGACTAGGGGTCTCCTACAATGAGCAGTTCTTC
v_gene: TRBV11-3; len: 14; abundance: -; d_gene: -; j_gene: TRBJ1-1; CDR3aa: CASRKGGMNTEAFF; CDR3nt: TGTGCCAGCAGGAAAGGCGGGATGAACACTGAAGCTTTCTTT
v_gene: TRBV6-6; len: 15; abundance: -; d_gene: TRBD1; j_gene: TRBJ2-5; CDR3aa: CASSWGTGNQETQYF; CDR3nt: TGTGCCAGCAGTTGGGGGACAGGAAACCAAGAGACCCAGTACTTC
v_gene: TRBV18; len: 18; abundance: -; d_gene: -; j_gene: TRBJ1-1; CDR3aa: CASSPSRSEGVRHTEAFF; CDR3nt: TGTGCCAGCTCACCAAGTAGATCGGAGGGGGTCCGTCACACTGAAGCTTTCTTT
v_gene: TRBV6-1; len: 15; abundance: -; d_gene: TRBD1; j_gene: TRBJ2-3; CDR3aa: CASSEMPQGADTQYF; CDR3nt: TGTGCCAGCAGTGAAATGCCCCAGGGGGCAGATACGCAGTATTTT
v_gene: TRBV27; len: 17; abundance: few; d_gene: -; j_gene: TRBJ2-7; CDR3aa: CASSLGPDPGSGYEQYF; CDR3nt: TGTGCCAGCAGTTTAGGCCCTGACCCAGGATCCGGCTACGAGCAGTACTTC
v_gene: TRBV19; len: 18; abundance: -; d_gene: TRBD2; j_gene: TRBJ2-5; CDR3aa: CASSIRTFGNSGGETQYF; CDR3nt: TGTGCCAGTAGTATCCGGACCTTCGGGAATAGCGGGGGGGAGACCCAGTACTTC
v_gene: TRBV6-5; len: 14; abundance: -; d_gene: TRBD2; j_gene: TRBJ2-5; CDR3aa: CASSYLTSLGTQYF; CDR3nt: TGTGCCAGCAGTTACTTGACTAGCCTCGGGACCCAGTACTTC
v_gene: TRBV5-8; len: 12; abundance: -; d_gene: -; j_gene: TRBJ2-3; CDR3aa: CASSLGVDTQYF; CDR3nt: TGTGCCAGCAGCTTGGGGGTGGATACGCAGTATTTT
v_gene: TRBV7-9; len: 16; abundance: once; d_gene: -; j_gene: TRBJ2-2; CDR3aa: CASSDQGYKGAGELFF; CDR3nt: TGTGCCAGCAGCGATCAGGGATATAAAGGAGCCGGGGAGCTGTTTTTT
v_gene: TRBV30; len: 14; abundance: -; d_gene: -; j_gene: TRBJ2-1; CDR3aa: CAWRTTSSYNEQFF; CDR3nt: TGTGCCTGGAGGACTACAAGCTCCTACAATGAGCAGTTCTTC
v_gene: TRBV20-1; len: 14; abundance: -; d_gene: TRBD2; j_gene: TRBJ2-1; CDR3aa: CSASLGGIYNEQFF; CDR3nt: TGCAGTGCTAGTTTGGGGGGGATTTACAATGAGCAGTTCTTC
v_gene: TRBV5-4; len: 17; abundance: -; d_gene: TRBD1; j_gene: TRBJ2-5; CDR3aa: CASSVGTGDGDGETQYF; CDR3nt: TGTGCCAGCAGCGTCGGGACAGGTGATGGGGACGGAGAGACCCAGTACTTC
v_gene: TRBV4-2; len: 17; abundance: -; d_gene: TRBD2; j_gene: TRBJ2-4; CDR3aa: CASSQDSIAGALNIQYF; CDR3nt: TGTGCCAGCAGCCAAGATAGCATAGCGGGAGCTTTAAACATTCAGTACTTC
v_gene: TRBV5-1; len: 13; abundance: -; d_gene: -; j_gene: TRBJ1-1; CDR3aa: CASSLTGNTEAFF; CDR3nt: TGCGCCAGCAGTCTGACAGGGAACACTGAAGCTTTCTTT
v_gene: TRBV5-1; len: 15; abundance: few; d_gene: TRBD1; j_gene: TRBJ1-4; CDR3aa: CASSLEGQGHEKLFF; CDR3nt: TGCGCCAGCAGCTTGGAGGGACAGGGGCATGAAAAACTGTTTTTT
v_gene: TRBV13; len: 12; abundance: -; d_gene: TRBD2; j_gene: TRBJ2-1; CDR3aa: CASSLRTSLRFF; CDR3nt: TGTGCCAGCAGCTTACGGACTAGTCTGCGGTTCTTC
v_gene: TRBV24-1; len: 14; abundance: -; d_gene: -; j_gene: TRBJ2-5; CDR3aa: CATSDLGAVETQYF; CDR3nt: TGTGCCACCAGTGATTTAGGGGCGGTGGAGACCCAGTACTTC
v_gene: TRBV5-1; len: 15; abundance: -; d_gene: -; j_gene: TRBJ2-7; CDR3aa: CASSLAGTSGYEQYF; CDR3nt: TGCGCCAGCAGCCTGGCCGGGACGTCCGGCTACGAGCAGTACTTC
v_gene: TRBV6-5; len: 14; abundance: -; d_gene: TRBD1; j_gene: TRBJ1-1; CDR3aa: CASSSDREGTEAFF; CDR3nt: TGTGCCAGCAGTTCCGACAGGGAGGGCACTGAAGCTTTCTTT
v_gene: TRBV11-2; len: 15; abundance: -; d_gene: -; j_gene: TRBJ1-4; CDR3aa: CASSLPRGRDEKLFF; CDR3nt: TGTGCCAGCAGCCTGCCCCGGGGCCGGGATGAAAAACTGTTTTTT
v_gene: TRBV27; len: 13; abundance: -; d_gene: -; j_gene: TRBJ1-1; CDR3aa: CASRRGANTEAFF; CDR3nt: TGTGCCAGCCGGAGGGGGGCGAACACTGAAGCTTTCTTT
v_gene: TRBV19; len: 15; abundance: once; d_gene: TRBD1; j_gene: TRBJ2-7; CDR3aa: CASSPASGTVYEQYF; CDR3nt: TGTGCCAGTAGTCCAGCCTCCGGGACAGTCTACGAGCAGTACTTC
v_gene: TRBV15; len: 18; abundance: -; d_gene: -; j_gene: TRBJ1-3; CDR3aa: CATSRDRQGQSSGNTIYF; CDR3nt: TGTGCCACCAGCAGAGATCGGCAGGGGCAGAGCTCTGGAAACACCATATATTTT
v_gene: TRBV5-4; len: 17; abundance: -; d_gene: -; j_gene: TRBJ2-3; CDR3aa: CASSSRSAGADTDTQYF; CDR3nt: TGTGCCAGCAGCTCCCGTTCCGCGGGGGCCGACACAGATACGCAGTATTTT
v_gene: TRBV5-6; len: 14; abundance: -; d_gene: -; j_gene: TRBJ1-6; CDR3aa: CASSLGRNNSPLHF; CDR3nt: TGTGCCAGCAGCTTGGGCAGAAATAATTCACCCCTCCACTTT
v_gene: TRBV28; len: 16; abundance: -; d_gene: -; j_gene: TRBJ1-6; CDR3aa: CASSFTARGWNSPLHF; CDR3nt: TGTGCCAGCAGTTTCACCGCTCGAGGGTGGAATTCACCCCTCCACTTT
v_gene: TRBV5-6; len: 13; abundance: -; d_gene: TRBD1; j_gene: TRBJ1-2; CDR3aa: CASSPTGEDGYTF; CDR3nt: TGTGCCAGCAGCCCGACAGGGGAGGATGGCTACACCTTC
v_gene: TRBV2; len: 11; abundance: few; d_gene: -; j_gene: TRBJ2-7; CDR3aa: CASSGVGEQYF; CDR3nt: TGTGCCAGCAGCGGAGTTGGCGAGCAGTACTTC
v_gene: TRBV7-6; len: 17; abundance: medium-sized; d_gene: -; j_gene: TRBJ1-3; CDR3aa: CASSLGAWDGSGNTIYF; CDR3nt: TGTGCCAGCAGCTTAGGGGCTTGGGATGGCTCTGGAAACACCATATATTTT
v_gene: TRBV15; len: 13; abundance: -; d_gene: -; j_gene: TRBJ2-7; CDR3aa: CATSSQTTYEQYF; CDR3nt: TGTGCCACCAGCAGTCAGACAACCTACGAGCAGTACTTC
v_gene: TRBV6-5; len: 15; abundance: -; d_gene: -; j_gene: TRBJ1-6; CDR3aa: CASSPRGNYNSPLHF; CDR3nt: TGTGCCAGCAGCCCGCGGGGTAATTATAATTCACCCCTCCACTTT
v_gene: TRBV2; len: 13; abundance: -; d_gene: -; j_gene: TRBJ1-4; CDR3aa: CASSDLRGEKLFF; CDR3nt: TGTGCCAGCAGTGATCTTAGGGGTGAAAAACTGTTTTTT
v_gene: TRBV19; len: 15; abundance: -; d_gene: TRBD2; j_gene: TRBJ2-7; CDR3aa: CASSIDQAGGSEQYF; CDR3nt: TGTGCCAGTAGTATAGATCAAGCGGGGGGGTCCGAGCAGTACTTC
v_gene: TRBV5-6; len: 16; abundance: many; d_gene: -; j_gene: TRBJ2-2; CDR3aa: CASRMAWGRGAGELFF; CDR3nt: TGTGCCAGCAGAATGGCGTGGGGCAGGGGGGCCGGGGAGCTGTTTTTT